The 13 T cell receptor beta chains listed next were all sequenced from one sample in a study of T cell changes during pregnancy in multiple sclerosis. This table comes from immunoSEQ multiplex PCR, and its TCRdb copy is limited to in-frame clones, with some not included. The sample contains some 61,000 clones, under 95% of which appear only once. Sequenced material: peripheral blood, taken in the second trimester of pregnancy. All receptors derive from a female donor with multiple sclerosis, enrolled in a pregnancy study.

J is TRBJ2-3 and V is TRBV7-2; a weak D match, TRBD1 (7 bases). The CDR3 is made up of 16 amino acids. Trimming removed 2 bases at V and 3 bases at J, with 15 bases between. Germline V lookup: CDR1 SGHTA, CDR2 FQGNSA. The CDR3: CASSLRVSGGTDTQYF. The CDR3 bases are TGTGCCAGCAGCTTAAGAGTGTCAGGGGGGACAGATACGCAGTATTTT.

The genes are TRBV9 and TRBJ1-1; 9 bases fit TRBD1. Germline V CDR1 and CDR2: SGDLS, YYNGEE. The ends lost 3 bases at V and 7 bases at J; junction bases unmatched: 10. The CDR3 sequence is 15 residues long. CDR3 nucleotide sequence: TGTGCCAGCAGCGGGACCGGGACAGGGTTAGATGAAGCTTTCTTT. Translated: CASSGTGTGLDEAFF.

CDR3 residues: CASSIAGGTGELFF. DNA of the CDR3: TGTGCCAGTAGTATAGCCGGAGGCACCGGGGAGCTGTTTTTT. The V call is TRBV19, the J call TRBJ2-2; D possibly corresponds to TRBD2 (5 bases). V gave up 1 base and J gave up 4 bases, with 7 bases separating them. The CDR3 is made up of 14 amino acids. CDR1 is LNHDA, CDR2 SQIVND, per germline (reference sequence).

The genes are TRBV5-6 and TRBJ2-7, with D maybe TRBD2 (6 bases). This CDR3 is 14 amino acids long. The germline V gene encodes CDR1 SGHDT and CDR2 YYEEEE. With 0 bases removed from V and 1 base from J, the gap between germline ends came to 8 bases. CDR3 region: CASSLARGSYEQYF. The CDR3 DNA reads TGTGCCAGCAGCTTGGCCCGGGGGTCCTACGAGCAGTACTTC. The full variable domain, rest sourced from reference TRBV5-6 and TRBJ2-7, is DAGVTQSPTHLIKTRGQQVTLRCSPKSGHDTVSWYQQALGQGPQFIFQYYEEEERQRGNFPDRFSGHQFPNYSSELNVNALLLGDSALYLCASSLARGSYEQYFGPGTRLTVT.

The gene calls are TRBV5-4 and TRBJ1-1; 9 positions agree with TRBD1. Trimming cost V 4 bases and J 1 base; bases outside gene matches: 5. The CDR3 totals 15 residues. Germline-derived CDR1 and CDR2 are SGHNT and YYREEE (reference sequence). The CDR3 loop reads CASSAGTGKNTEAFF. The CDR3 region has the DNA TGTGCCAGCAGCGCTGGGACAGGGAAGAACACTGAAGCTTTCTTT.

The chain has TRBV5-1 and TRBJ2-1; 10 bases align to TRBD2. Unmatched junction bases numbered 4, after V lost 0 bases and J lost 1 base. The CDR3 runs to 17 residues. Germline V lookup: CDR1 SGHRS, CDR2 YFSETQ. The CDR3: CASSLAIAGGSYNEQFF. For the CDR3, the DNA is TGCGCCAGCAGCTTGGCGATAGCGGGGGGTTCCTACAATGAGCAGTTCTTC.

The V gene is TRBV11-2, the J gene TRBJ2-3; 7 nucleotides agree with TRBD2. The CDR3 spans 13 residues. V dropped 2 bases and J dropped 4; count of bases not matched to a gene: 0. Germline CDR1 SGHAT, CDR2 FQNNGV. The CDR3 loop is CASSLTSADTQYF. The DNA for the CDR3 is TGTGCCAGCAGCTTAACTAGCGCAGATACGCAGTATTTT.

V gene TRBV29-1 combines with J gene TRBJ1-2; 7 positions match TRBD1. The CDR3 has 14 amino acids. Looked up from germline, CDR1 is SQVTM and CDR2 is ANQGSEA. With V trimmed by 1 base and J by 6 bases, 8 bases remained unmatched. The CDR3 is CSVEVRGQTDGYTF. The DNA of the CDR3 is TGCAGCGTTGAAGTTCGGGGACAGACCGATGGCTACACCTTC.

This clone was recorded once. For the CDR3, the DNA is TGTGCCAGCAGCGTAGTCGGGCGGGAGTACAATGAGCAGTTCTTC. Residues: CASSVVGREYNEQFF. This rearrangement joins TRBV9 to TRBJ2-1, with TRBD2 matching over 7 bases. CDR1 is SGDLS and CDR2 is YYNGEE in the germline V gene. The CDR3 has 15 amino acids. V lost 0 bases to trimming and J lost 4 bases; unmatched junction nucleotides: 4. The complete variable domain, with remaining parts taken from reference TRBV9 and TRBJ2-1, reads DSGVTQTPKHLITATGQRVTLRCSPRSGDLSVYWYQQSLDQGLQFLIQYYNGEERAKGNILERFSAQQFPDLHSELNLSSLELGDSALYFCASSVVGREYNEQFFGPGTRLTVL.

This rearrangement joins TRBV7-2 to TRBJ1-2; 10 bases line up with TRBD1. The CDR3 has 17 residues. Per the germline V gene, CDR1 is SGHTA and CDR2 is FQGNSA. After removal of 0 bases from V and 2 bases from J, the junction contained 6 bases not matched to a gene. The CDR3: CASSLAALGQGNYGYTF. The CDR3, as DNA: TGTGCCAGCAGCTTAGCAGCCCTGGGACAGGGGAACTATGGCTACACCTTC. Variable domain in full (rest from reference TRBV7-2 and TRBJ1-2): GAGVSQSPSNKVTEKGKDVELRCDPISGHTALYWYRQSLGQGLEFLIYFQGNSAPDKSGLPSDRFSAERTGGSVSTLTIQRTQQEDSAVYLCASSLAALGQGNYGYTFGSGTRLTVV.

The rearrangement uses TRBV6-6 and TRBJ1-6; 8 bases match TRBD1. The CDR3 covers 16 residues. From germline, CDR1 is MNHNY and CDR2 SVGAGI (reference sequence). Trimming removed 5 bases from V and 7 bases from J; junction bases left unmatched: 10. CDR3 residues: CASSPGRDRLNSPLHF. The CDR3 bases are TGTGCCAGCAGTCCCGGCCGGGACAGGTTAAATTCACCCCTCCACTTT.

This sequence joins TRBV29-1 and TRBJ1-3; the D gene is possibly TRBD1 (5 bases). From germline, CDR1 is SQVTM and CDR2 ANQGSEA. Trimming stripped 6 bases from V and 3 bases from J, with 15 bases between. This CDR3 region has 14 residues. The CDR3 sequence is CSVTVPPGGNTIYF. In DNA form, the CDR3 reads TGCAGCGTGACAGTCCCTCCAGGTGGAAACACCATATATTTT.

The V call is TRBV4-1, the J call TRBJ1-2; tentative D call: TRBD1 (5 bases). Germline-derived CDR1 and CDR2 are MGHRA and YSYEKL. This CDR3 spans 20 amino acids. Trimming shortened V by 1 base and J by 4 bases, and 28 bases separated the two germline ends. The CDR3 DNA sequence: TGCGCCAGCAGCCAAGTACTTCCGAACGACGTAGGGGCGGCTCTCTATGGCTACACCTTC. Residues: CASSQVLPNDVGAALYGYTF.